The source of this TCR beta chain is a study of blood T cells in healthy people across ages. The study's findings and limits: Unsorted PBMC input precluded a conclusive naive versus antigen-experienced comparison.

The authors isolated at least 7 million PBMCs per sample. Details on this clonotype: Its specificity is not known.

The use of a sample-barcoded 5' primer and a J-beta primer mix characterized a second PCR of roughly 6 to 12 cycles. TCRdb used MiXCR to reprocess the 5' RACE reads, holding one entry per CDR3 protein. The repertoire has 1.4 million or so distinct CDR3 sequences, roughly 43% of them found once; the top ten carry less than 5%. Per germline, CDR1 SGHTA and CDR2 FQGTGA. The CDR3 runs to 14 residues. V lost 8 bases and J 0 bases, leaving 13 bases between the germline ends. V usage is TRBV7-3 and J usage is TRBJ1-2; D unclear. The sequenced material came from blood. The TCR sequence derives from a woman under 30 in good health. The CDR3 sequence: CASGLGGANYGYTF. In DNA, the CDR3 is TGTGCCAGCGGCCTGGGCGGTGCTAACTATGGCTACACCTTC.